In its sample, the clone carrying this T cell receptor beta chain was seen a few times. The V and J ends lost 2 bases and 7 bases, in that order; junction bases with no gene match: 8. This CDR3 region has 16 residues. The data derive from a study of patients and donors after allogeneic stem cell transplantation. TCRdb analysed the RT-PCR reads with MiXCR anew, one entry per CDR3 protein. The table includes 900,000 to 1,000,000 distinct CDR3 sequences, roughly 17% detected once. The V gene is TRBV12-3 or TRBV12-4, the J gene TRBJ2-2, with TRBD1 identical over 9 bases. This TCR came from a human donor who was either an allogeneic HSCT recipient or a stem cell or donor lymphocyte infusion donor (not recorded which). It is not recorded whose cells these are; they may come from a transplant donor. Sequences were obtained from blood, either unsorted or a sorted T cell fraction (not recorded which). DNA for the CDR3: TGTGCCAGCAGTTTAAGGACAGGGGTTGACCTCGGGGAGCTGTTTTTT. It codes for CASSLRTGVDLGELFF.